What follows are 25 T cell receptor beta chains derived from one specimen sequenced in a study of blood T cell repertoires in COVID-19. Sequencing used immunoSEQ multiplex PCR; TCRdb keeps in-frame clones, though not all of them. The sample holds about 82,000 clones, approximately 80% seen once. The sequenced material came from peripheral blood. Receptors originate from an elderly man with active or convalescent COVID-19.

The rearrangement joins TRBV7-6 to TRBJ1-1, with TRBD1 matching 10 bases. There are 15 residues in the CDR3. Trimming took 3 bases from V and 3 from J; bases not matched to a gene: 4. The germline V gene has CDR1 SGHVS and CDR2 FNYEAQ. The CDR3 loop reads CASSLGQGRDTEAFF. The DNA of the CDR3 is TGTGCCAGCAGCTTGGGACAGGGGAGGGACACTGAAGCTTTCTTT.

Notes on this clone: This sample also contains other DNA sequences that code for the same CDR3. This sequence joins TRBV5-1 and TRBJ1-4, with D unclear. V lost 0 bases, J lost 8 bases, and 11 bases lay in between. The CDR3 contains 14 residues. Germline lookup yields CDR1 SGHRS and CDR2 YFSETQ. This CDR3 is CASSLGATNEKLFF. The CDR3 coding sequence is TGCGCCAGCAGCTTGGGGGCGACCAACGAAAAACTGTTTTTT.

The chain carries TRBV9 and TRBJ2-3; possible D gene TRBD1, 6 bases. The germline V and J ends were trimmed by 3 bases and 1 base, with 18 bases remaining between them. The CDR3 is 17 amino acids. Germline CDR1 and CDR2: SGDLS and YYNGEE. The CDR3 loop is CASSDPRQVRGTDTQYF. Here the CDR3 DNA reads TGTGCCAGCAGCGACCCTCGACAGGTCAGGGGCACAGATACGCAGTATTTT.

The chain couples TRBV3-1 (or the pseudogene TRBV3-2) to TRBJ1-2; TRBD1 is a possible D gene (6 bases). The CDR3 length is 14 residues. CDR1 is LGHDT, CDR2 YNNKEL, per germline (reference sequence). The V end lost 2 bases, the J end lost 6 bases, and 13 bases lay between the germline ends. The CDR3, as DNA: TGTGCCAGCAGCCAATCGGACAGACTCCATGGCTACACCTTC. This codes for CASSQSDRLHGYTF.

The chain couples TRBV6-2 or TRBV6-3 to TRBJ1-6; 8 bases are a match to TRBD1. The length of the CDR3 is 15 residues. CDR1 and CDR2 from the germline V gene are MNHEY and SVGEGT. After removal of 6 bases from V and 7 bases from J, the junction contained 8 bases not matched to a gene. CDR3 sequence: CASSRPGGANSPLHF. The CDR3 DNA reads TGTGCCAGCAGCCGCCCAGGGGGCGCAAATTCACCCCTCCACTTT.

The V call is TRBV11-3, the J call TRBJ2-5, with 11 positions matching TRBD1. The V gene's germline CDR1 is SGHNT and CDR2 YENEEA. CDR3 length: 15 amino acids. V shed 5 bases and J 5 bases; nucleotides not matched to a gene: 7. CDR3 residues: CASSLGQGASETQYF. The CDR3 nucleotides are TGTGCCAGCAGCCTAGGACAGGGGGCTTCGGAGACCCAGTACTTC.

V usage is TRBV11-1 and J usage is TRBJ2-1; 10 nucleotides match TRBD2. The germline V gene encodes CDR1 SGHAT and CDR2 FQDESV (reference sequence). With 5 bases clipped from V and 7 bases from J, the junction kept 5 bases outside the gene matches. This CDR3 is 14 amino acids long. The CDR3 nucleotides are TGTGCCAGCAGCCACAGCGGGAGGGGAAATGAGCAGTTCTTC. The encoded protein is CASSHSGRGNEQFF.

The chain joins TRBV18 to TRBJ2-3; possibly TRBD2 for D (7 bases). The CDR3 is 15 amino acids. Trimming removed 6 bases from V and 4 bases from J, with 17 bases in between. The V gene's germline CDR1 is KGHSH and CDR2 LQKENI. In DNA, the CDR3 is TGTGCCAGCTCCCTAAGGGGGGGGCGTGCAGATACGCAGTATTTT. It codes for CASSLRGGRADTQYF.

This clone has only a few counts. The gene calls are TRBV7-2 and TRBJ2-3, with D possibly being TRBD1 (5 bases). V was cut by 2 bases and J by 4 bases, with 10 bases left in between. The CDR3 covers 14 residues. Germline assignment: CDR1 SGHTA and CDR2 FQGNSA. The CDR3 protein is CASSLKGRPDTQYF. Written as DNA, the CDR3 is TGTGCCAGCAGCTTAAAGGGGCGACCAGATACGCAGTATTTT.

This chain joins TRBV6-5 and TRBJ1-2, with 8 positions matching TRBD1. J gave up 8 bases and V 7 bases, and 6 bases lay outside the gene matches. The CDR3 covers 12 residues. CDR1 and CDR2 (germline): MNHEY, SVGAGI. Here the CDR3 DNA reads TGTGCCAGCACCCTTACAGGGGGAGGCTACACCTTC. Protein: CASTLTGGGYTF.

This chain links TRBV6-1 with TRBJ2-1; D not certain. CDR3 size: 15 residues. Between the trimmed V and J ends, which lost 4 bases and 0 bases, there was a span of 10 bases. Germline V CDR1 and CDR2: MNHNS, SASEGT. The CDR3 sequence is CASSAPPSSYNEQFF. DNA of the CDR3: TGTGCCAGCAGTGCGCCCCCTAGCTCCTACAATGAGCAGTTCTTC.

This chain joins TRBV2 and TRBJ1-2; TRBD1 matches at 9 bases. This CDR3 has 15 amino acids. CDR1 is SNHLY, CDR2 FYNNEI, per germline. Losses at the gene ends were 6 bases for V and 2 bases for J; bases not matched to a gene: 7. CDR3 sequence: CASSVTGQGNYGYTF. CDR3 nucleotide sequence: TGTGCCAGCAGCGTAACCGGACAGGGGAACTATGGCTACACCTTC.

This clone was observed a handful of times. J is TRBJ2-3 and V is TRBV19, with 7 bases fitting TRBD1. This CDR3 comprises 14 residues. After removal of 11 bases from V and 0 bases from J, the junction contained 8 bases not matched to a gene. The germline CDR1 and CDR2 sequences are LNHDA and SQIVND (reference sequence). This chain's CDR3 is CASGWGQSTDTQYF. The CDR3 nucleotides are TGTGCCTCCGGGTGGGGACAGAGCACAGATACGCAGTATTTT.

This chain uses TRBV3-1 (or the pseudogene TRBV3-2) with TRBJ2-1; TRBD2 agrees at 7 bases. CDR1 is LGHDT, CDR2 YNNKEL, per germline (reference sequence). There are 16 residues in the CDR3. V shed 4 bases, J shed 8 bases, and the junction held 14 bases outside the gene matches. The DNA of the CDR3 is TGTGCCAGCAGCCGGGGGGGGAGGGCCCTTTCGGATGAGCAGTTCTTC. As protein: CASSRGGRALSDEQFF.

The chain combines TRBV30 with TRBJ2-3; possible D gene TRBD1, 6 bases. This CDR3 comprises 15 residues. Looked up from germline, CDR1 is GTSNPN and CDR2 is SVGIG (reference sequence). Trimming pared 0 bases from V and 3 bases from J, leaving 13 bases between. CDR3 residues: CAWSVPRGQTDTQYF. The CDR3 nucleotides read TGTGCCTGGAGTGTACCCAGGGGTCAAACAGATACGCAGTATTTT.

The chain links TRBV6-1 to TRBJ2-3, with 8 bases that match TRBD1. Germline loops: CDR1 MNHNS, CDR2 SASEGT. The junction had 6 bases not matched to a gene; V was cut back by 1 base and J by 3 bases. The length of the CDR3 is 16 residues. Here the CDR3 reads CASSEVLTGGTDTQYF. CDR3 nucleotide sequence: TGTGCCAGCAGTGAAGTTCTCACAGGGGGGACAGATACGCAGTATTTT.

This chain uses TRBV5-1 with TRBJ1-5; the match to TRBD1 covers 11 bases. Unmatched junction bases numbered 8, after V lost 2 bases and J lost 7 bases. CDR1 is SGHRS, CDR2 YFSETQ, per germline. CDR3 length: 16 residues. The DNA for the CDR3 is TGCGCCAGCAGCTTAACCGGGACAGGGGGTGAACAGCCCCAGCATTTT. The encoded protein is CASSLTGTGGEQPQHF.

This chain joins TRBV28 and TRBJ1-2, with a possible D match to TRBD1 (5 bases). V was shortened by 2 bases and J by 1 base, with 11 bases between the two germline ends. The CDR3 length is 15 residues. In germline, CDR1 is MDHEN, CDR2 SYDVKM. The CDR3 DNA is TGTGCCAGCAGTTTAGGTGGGGCTATTAACTATGGCTACACCTTC. Protein product: CASSLGGAINYGYTF.

This clone was counted between two and nine times. The chain employs TRBV5-5 and TRBJ2-1; D perhaps matches TRBD2 (6 bases). With 5 bases removed from V and 0 bases from J, the gap between germline ends came to 12 bases. CDR1 and CDR2 from the germline V gene are SGHKS and YYEKEE (reference sequence). The CDR3 runs to 15 residues. As DNA, the CDR3 is TGTGCCAGCAGTCCGGGACTTAGCTCCTACAATGAGCAGTTCTTC. Translation gives CASSPGLSSYNEQFF.

The chain joins TRBV5-5 to TRBJ2-7; D uncertain. The V and J ends lost 0 bases and 0 bases respectively, with 4 bases between them. Germline V gives CDR1 SGHKS, CDR2 YYEKEE (reference sequence). This CDR3 has 13 residues. The CDR3 DNA reads TGTGCCAGCAGCTTGGTCCTCTCCTACGAGCAGTACGTC. Its protein is CASSLVLSYEQYV.

This clone occurred a few times. In DNA, the CDR3 is TGTGCCAGCAGTCTACAGGGGCCTTGGGAGCAGTACGTC. Amino acids: CASSLQGPWEQYV. J is TRBJ2-7 and V is TRBV6-6; 7 bases line up with TRBD1. The J segment lost 7 bases and the V segment lost 5 bases, leaving 8 bases of the junction unmatched. Germline values: CDR1 MNHNY, CDR2 SVGAGI (reference sequence). The CDR3 runs 13 residues.

The J gene is TRBJ1-4, the V gene TRBV4-2; possible D gene TRBD1, 5 bases. Trimming left V 4 bases short and J 5 bases short, with 14 bases between. Germline V gene lookup returns CDR1 LGHNA and CDR2 YNFKEQ. This CDR3 comprises 15 residues. CDR3 in DNA: TGTGCCAGCAGCCCCCAGTCCGGGGGAAATGAAAAACTGTTTTTT. This gives the protein CASSPQSGGNEKLFF.

The chain couples TRBV28 to TRBJ1-5; D not resolved. Trimming cost V 6 bases and J 3 bases, with 6 bases left between them. Germline V gene lookup returns CDR1 MDHEN and CDR2 SYDVKM. There are 12 residues in the CDR3. CDR3 nucleotide sequence: TGTGCCAGCAGCCAGAACAATCAGCCCCAGCATTTT. It is translated as CASSQNNQPQHF. Complete variable domain (other parts from reference TRBV28 and TRBJ1-5): DVKVTQSSRYLVKRTGEKVFLECVQDMDHENMFWYRQDPGLGLRLIYFSYDVKMKEKGDIPEGYSVSREKKERFSLILESASTNQTSMYLCASSQNNQPQHFGDGTRLSIL.

The chain joins TRBV10-1 to TRBJ1-4; no clear D. The CDR3 totals 15 residues. From germline, CDR1 is WNHNN and CDR2 SYGVQD (reference sequence). Trimming took off 2 bases at V and 3 bases at J, with 10 bases between the two ends. Here the CDR3 reads CASSEDSRPNEKLFF. The DNA of the CDR3 is TGCGCCAGCAGTGAGGACTCTCGCCCTAATGAAAAACTGTTTTTT.

The chain recombines TRBV5-1 with TRBJ1-2; TRBD1 agrees at 8 bases. Trimming at V came to 4 bases and at J to 8 bases, leaving 4 bases not matched to a gene. Looked up from germline, CDR1 is SGHRS and CDR2 is YFSETQ. The CDR3 is 12 residues long. The CDR3 is CASSQDRAGYTF. The CDR3 DNA follows: TGCGCCAGCAGCCAGGACAGGGCCGGCTACACCTTC.